These 12 T cell receptor beta chains originate from one sample sequenced in a study of T cells after yellow fever vaccination. TCRdb ran MiXCR on the 5' RACE reads and lists one entry per CDR3 protein. In the table there are hundreds of thousands of distinct CDR3 sequences, 4.1% of which are singletons. Sequencing used PBMCs, obtained 5 days after the yellow fever booster vaccination. The receptors were sampled from a man in his late teens or twenties who received the YFV17D yellow fever vaccine.

This clonotype showed up many times. The V call is TRBV20-1, the J call TRBJ1-1; D is ambiguous. Trimming took 5 bases from V and 1 from J, leaving 8 bases between them. The germline V gene has CDR1 DFQATT and CDR2 SNEGSKA (reference sequence). The CDR3 consists of 12 residues. CDR3 in amino acids: CSAVTGNTEAFF. The DNA for the CDR3 is TGCAGTGCTGTCACCGGGAACACTGAAGCTTTCTTT.

Regarding this clonotype: A read error may account for a junction end that differs from germline. The J gene is TRBJ2-5, the V gene TRBV10-3, with TRBD1 matching over 8 bases. From germline, CDR1 is ENHRY and CDR2 SYGVKD. This CDR3 spans 16 amino acids. CDR3 amino acids: CAISKGQGGGGESQYF. Written as DNA, the CDR3 is TGTGCCATCAGCAAAGGACAGGGAGGAGGAGGAGAGAGCCAGTACTTC.

Many counts were recorded for this clonotype. The J gene is TRBJ1-3, the V gene TRBV6-5; a possible D gene is TRBD1 (5 bases). The CDR3 is 15 residues long. Trimming took off 6 bases at V and 0 bases at J, with 12 bases between the two ends. CDR1 and CDR2 from the germline V gene are MNHEY and SVGAGI. CDR3: CASRGTVDSGNTIYF. The CDR3 DNA reads as TGTGCCAGCAGGGGGACGGTCGACTCTGGAAACACCATATATTTT.

This clonotype was seen a few times. This chain joins TRBV28 and TRBJ2-7, with 9 bases that match TRBD1. From germline, CDR1 is MDHEN and CDR2 SYDVKM. This CDR3 contains 16 residues. Losses at the gene ends were 4 bases for V and 4 bases for J; bases not matched to a gene: 11. This chain's CDR3 is CASSSTGTGSRYEQYF. CDR3 DNA: TGTGCCAGCAGTTCCACCGGGACAGGGTCTCGGTACGAGCAGTACTTC.

This clonotype was detected only a few times. J is TRBJ2-5 and V is TRBV27; D is perhaps TRBD2 (5 bases). With 6 bases removed from V and 4 bases from J, the gap between germline ends came to 12 bases. Germline CDR1 is MNHEY and CDR2 is SMNVEV (reference sequence). This CDR3 is built from 13 residues. This chain's CDR3 is CASSIPGTETQYF. The CDR3 DNA reads TGTGCCAGCAGCATCCCGGGAACAGAGACCCAGTACTTC.

There are many counts of this clonotype. The V call is TRBV4-3, the J call TRBJ1-1, with D unclear. Germline loops: CDR1 LGHNA, CDR2 YSLEER. The CDR3 consists of 15 residues. V shed 1 base and J shed 2 bases, with 11 bases lying between them. CDR3 amino acids: CASSQVARKNTEAFF. The CDR3 DNA reads as TGCGCCAGCAGCCAAGTGGCCCGGAAAAACACTGAAGCTTTCTTT.

This clonotype appeared many times. The V and J genes are TRBV20-1 and TRBJ2-1; D remains unclear. Germline CDR1 DFQATT, CDR2 SNEGSKA (reference sequence). The CDR3 spans 12 residues. Deletions cut 1 base from V and 5 bases from J, with 6 bases between. The CDR3 loop reads CSARALHNEQFF. DNA for the CDR3: TGCAGTGCTAGAGCGCTCCACAATGAGCAGTTCTTC.

The chain carries TRBV7-9 and TRBJ2-1; a weak D match, TRBD1 (6 bases). Trimming removed 7 bases at V and 7 bases at J, with 14 bases between. The CDR3 covers 13 residues. Germline values: CDR1 SEHNR, CDR2 FQNEAQ (reference sequence). CDR3 sequence (DNA): TGTGCCAGCACCGGACAGTCACAAAATGAGCAGTTCTTC. Its protein product is CASTGQSQNEQFF. The variable domain in full, completed from reference TRBV7-9 and TRBJ2-1, reads DTGVSQNPRHKITKRGQNVTFRCDPISEHNRLYWYRQTLGQGPEFLTYFQNEAQLEKSRLLSDRFSAERPKGSFSTLEIQRTEQGDSAMYLCASTGQSQNEQFFGPGTRLTVL.

The chain recombines TRBV7-2 with TRBJ1-2; D not resolved. The CDR3 totals 14 residues. Germline CDR1 and CDR2: SGHTA and FQGNSA. The germline V and J ends were trimmed by 2 bases and 3 bases, with 10 bases remaining between them. As DNA, the CDR3 is TGTGCCAGCAGCTTAAATGGGCGGGACTATGGCTACACCTTC. Its translation: CASSLNGRDYGYTF.

This clonotype was counted ten times or more. The chain combines TRBV10-3 with TRBJ1-3; D gene ambiguous. The V end lost 4 bases, the J end lost 3 bases, and 13 bases lay between the germline ends. Germline values: CDR1 ENHRY, CDR2 SYGVKD. The CDR3 has 15 amino acids. The CDR3 sequence is CAISAVTRHGNTIYF. CDR3 bases: TGTGCCATCAGTGCGGTCACCCGCCATGGAAACACCATATATTTT.

This clonotype was seen repeatedly, ten times or more. The chain uses TRBV4-3 and TRBJ2-2; 7 bases map to TRBD2. The V gene end was trimmed by 4 bases and the J gene end by 1 base; junction bases not matched to a gene: 3. Per the germline V gene, CDR1 is LGHNA and CDR2 is YSLEER. The CDR3 spans 15 residues. CDR3 DNA sequence: TGCGCCAGCAGCCTAAAGCGGGGGAACACCGGGGAGCTGTTTTTT. Translation: CASSLKRGNTGELFF.

This chain uses TRBV7-8 with TRBJ1-2; 7 bases agree with TRBD1. The V and J ends lost 7 bases and 4 bases, in that order; junction bases with no gene match: 12. There are 15 residues in the CDR3. The germline V gene has CDR1 SGHVS and CDR2 FQNEAQ. CDR3 DNA sequence: TGTGCCAGCACCCAGGGGGAGGCCGAGGGCTATGGCTACACCTTC. As protein: CASTQGEAEGYGYTF. Variable domain in full (rest from reference TRBV7-8 and TRBJ1-2): GAGVSQSPRYKVAKRGQDVALRCDPISGHVSLFWYQQALGQGPEFLTYFQNEAQLDKSGLPSDRFFAERPEGSVSTLKIQRTQQEDSAVYLCASTQGEAEGYGYTFGSGTRLTVV.